Shown below are 6 T cell receptor beta chains from a single sample sequenced in a study of regulatory T cells in long-lasting Graves disease. Construction of TCR beta libraries relied on iRepertoire HTBI primers and on Arm-PCR targeting CDR3 regions. TCRdb ran MiXCR on the multiplex PCR reads and lists one entry per CDR3 protein. Of some 320,000 distinct CDR3 sequences in the sample, more than 15% were seen once. Time point given: newly diagnosed GD, antithyroid drugs for less than 3 months. The TCR library used RNA extracted from PBMCs. The source material was peripheral blood mononuclear cells (PBMCs), sampled at new diagnosis, from a patient treated with antithyroid drugs. Receptors originate from a female donor with Graves disease.

This clonotype was detected ten times or more. V gene TRBV11-2 combines with J gene TRBJ2-4, with no clear D. The CDR3 is 14 amino acids. The germline V gene encodes CDR1 SGHAT and CDR2 FQNNGV. V was shortened by 4 bases and J by 5 bases, with 12 bases between the two germline ends. The CDR3 DNA reads as TGTGCCAGCAGCTCCCTCTCACTTGAAAACATTCAGTACTTC. This gives the protein CASSSLSLENIQYF. The variable domain in full, completed from reference TRBV11-2 and TRBJ2-4, reads EAGVAQSPRYKIIEKRQSVAFWCNPISGHATLYWYQQILGQGPKLLIQFQNNGVVDDSQLPKDRFSAERLKGVDSTLKIQPAKLEDSAVYLCASSSLSLENIQYFGAGTRLSVL.

The sample holds many counts of this clonotype. The rearrangement links TRBV7-9 to TRBJ2-7, with no clear D. Per germline, CDR1 SEHNR and CDR2 FQNEAQ (reference sequence). Trimming removed 5 bases from V and 3 bases from J, with 14 bases in between. The CDR3 has 14 residues. The CDR3 sequence: CASSRVGRNYEQYF. CDR3 nucleotides: TGTGCCAGCAGCCGTGTGGGTCGCAACTACGAGCAGTACTTC.

This clonotype was detected ten times or more. The chain carries TRBV16 and TRBJ2-1, with D perhaps TRBD1 (6 bases). The length of the CDR3 is 15 residues. Germline values: CDR1 KGHSY, CDR2 FQNENV. The ends were cut back, 2 bases at V and 3 bases at J, with 11 bases in the middle. DNA of the CDR3: TGTGCCAGCAGCCAACCGGGACAAGACTACAATGAGCAGTTCTTC. It specifies CASSQPGQDYNEQFF.

This clonotype was counted many times. V usage is TRBV20-1 and J usage is TRBJ2-7, with TRBD1 as a possible D gene (6 bases). This CDR3 contains 17 residues. Per the germline V gene, CDR1 is DFQATT and CDR2 is SNEGSKA (reference sequence). The V end lost 6 bases, the J end lost 0 bases, and 24 bases lay between the germline ends. As DNA, the CDR3 is TGCAGTGCAGAAGCAGGGGCCCAGCGGACTCGCTCCTACGAGCAGTACTTC. Protein sequence: CSAEAGAQRTRSYEQYF.

This clonotype was observed at least ten times. This chain uses TRBV2 with TRBJ1-1; D perhaps matches TRBD1 (6 bases). This CDR3 spans 14 amino acids. Per the germline V gene, CDR1 is SNHLY and CDR2 is FYNNEI. V was pared by 7 bases and J by 2 bases, with 14 bases between. CDR3 nucleotides: TGTGCCAGCAAAGGACAGTCTTTTAACACTGAAGCTTTCTTT. Encoded protein: CASKGQSFNTEAFF.

Many counts were recorded for this clonotype. The genes are TRBV11-3 and TRBJ1-2; D gene unclear. V gave up 0 bases and J gave up 2 bases, with 16 bases separating them. The CDR3 length is 17 residues. Per the germline V gene, CDR1 is SGHNT and CDR2 is YENEEA. The CDR3 DNA sequence: TGTGCCAGCAGCTTAGATCAGATCGGAGCGGACAACTATGGCTACACCTTC. It translates to CASSLDQIGADNYGYTF.